The TCR beta chain under discussion was sequenced for a study of T cell repertoires in aging, cancer and after chemotherapy. The wider study: About 9.1 million TCR reads were in the whole dataset. Study-level results: Loss of evenness, beyond lost richness, contributed to age-related TCR diversity decline in cancer patients.

The ends lost 6 bases at V and 3 bases at J; junction bases unmatched: 11. CDR3 size: 15 residues. CDR1 is DFQATT and CDR2 is SNEGSKA in the germline V gene (reference sequence). Peripheral blood genomic DNA, not sorted cells or RNA, was the template. Rearranged V-D-J TRB sequences were amplified with a mixed TRB-A/B primer pool. TCRdb re-analysed the multiplex PCR reads in MiXCR, keeping a single row per CDR3 protein. Found here are some 15,000 distinct CDR3 sequences, over 20% of them singletons; the top ten hold 4.5% to 6%. In regard to this clonotype: Its antigen is unknown.

The chain combines TRBV20-1 with TRBJ2-3; TRBD2 matches at 8 bases. The sequence derives from a human donor in good health. The specimen was blood. CDR3 in amino acids: CSAIKNGGGTDTQYF. The DNA of the CDR3 is TGCAGTGCCATAAAAAACGGGGGGGGAACAGATACGCAGTATTTT.